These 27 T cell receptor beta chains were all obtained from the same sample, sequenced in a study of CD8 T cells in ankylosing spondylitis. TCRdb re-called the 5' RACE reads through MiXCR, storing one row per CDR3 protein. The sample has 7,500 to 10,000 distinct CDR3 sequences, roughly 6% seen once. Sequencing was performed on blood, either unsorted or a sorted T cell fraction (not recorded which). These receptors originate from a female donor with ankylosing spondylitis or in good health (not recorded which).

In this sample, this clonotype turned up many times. The CDR3 sequence: CASSVGGRLSGELFF. CDR3 DNA: TGTGCCAGCAGCGTAGGAGGGAGACTATCCGGGGAGCTGTTTTTT. The J gene is TRBJ2-2, the V gene TRBV9; tentative D call: TRBD2 (5 bases). The germline gives CDR1 SGDLS, CDR2 YYNGEE. The CDR3 is 15 amino acids. V was clipped by 0 bases and J by 6 bases, with 12 bases between them.

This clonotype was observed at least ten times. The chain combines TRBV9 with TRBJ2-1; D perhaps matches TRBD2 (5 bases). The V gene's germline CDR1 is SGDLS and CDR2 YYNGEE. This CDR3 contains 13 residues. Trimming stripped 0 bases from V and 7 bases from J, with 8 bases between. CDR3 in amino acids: CASSVGGGNEQFF. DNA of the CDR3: TGTGCCAGCAGCGTAGGCGGAGGAAATGAGCAGTTCTTC.

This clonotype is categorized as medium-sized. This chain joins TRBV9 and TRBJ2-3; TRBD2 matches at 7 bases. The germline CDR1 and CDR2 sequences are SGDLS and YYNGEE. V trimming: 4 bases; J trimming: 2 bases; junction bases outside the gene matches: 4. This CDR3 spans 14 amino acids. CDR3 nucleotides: TGTGCCAGCAGCCCCGGGACTAACACAGATACGCAGTATTTT. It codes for CASSPGTNTDTQYF.

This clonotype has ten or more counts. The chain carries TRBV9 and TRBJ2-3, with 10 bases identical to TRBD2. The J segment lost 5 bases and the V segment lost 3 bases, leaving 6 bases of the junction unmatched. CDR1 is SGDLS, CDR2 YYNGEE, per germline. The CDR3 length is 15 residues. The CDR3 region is CASSASLAGVDTQYF. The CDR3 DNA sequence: TGTGCCAGCAGCGCTAGTCTAGCGGGGGTAGATACGCAGTATTTT.

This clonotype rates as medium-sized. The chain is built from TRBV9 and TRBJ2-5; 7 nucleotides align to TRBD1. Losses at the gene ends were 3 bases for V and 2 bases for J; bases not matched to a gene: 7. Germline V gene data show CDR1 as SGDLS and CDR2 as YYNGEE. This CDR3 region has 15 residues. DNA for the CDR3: TGTGCCAGCAGCGGAGGGGACAGCAGGCAAGAGACCCAGTACTTC. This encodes CASSGGDSRQETQYF.

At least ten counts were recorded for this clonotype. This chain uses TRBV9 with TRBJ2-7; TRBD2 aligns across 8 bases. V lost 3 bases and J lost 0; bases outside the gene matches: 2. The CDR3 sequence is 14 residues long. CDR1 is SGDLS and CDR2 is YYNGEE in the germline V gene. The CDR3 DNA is TGTGCCAGCAGCGAGGGACTAGACTCCTACGAGCAGTACTTC. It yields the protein CASSEGLDSYEQYF.

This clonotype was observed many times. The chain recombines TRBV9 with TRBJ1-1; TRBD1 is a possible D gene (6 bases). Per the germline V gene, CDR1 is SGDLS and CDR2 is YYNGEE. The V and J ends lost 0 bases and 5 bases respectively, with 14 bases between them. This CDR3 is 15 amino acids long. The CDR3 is CASSVEGGGRTEAFF. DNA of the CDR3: TGTGCCAGCAGCGTAGAAGGGGGGGGGCGGACTGAAGCTTTCTTT.

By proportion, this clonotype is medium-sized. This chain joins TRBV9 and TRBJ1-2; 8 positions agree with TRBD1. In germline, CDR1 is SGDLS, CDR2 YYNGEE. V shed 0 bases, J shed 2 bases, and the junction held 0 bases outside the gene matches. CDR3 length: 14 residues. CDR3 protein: CASSVGTGNYGYTF. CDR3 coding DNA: TGTGCCAGCAGCGTAGGGACAGGGAACTATGGCTACACCTTC.

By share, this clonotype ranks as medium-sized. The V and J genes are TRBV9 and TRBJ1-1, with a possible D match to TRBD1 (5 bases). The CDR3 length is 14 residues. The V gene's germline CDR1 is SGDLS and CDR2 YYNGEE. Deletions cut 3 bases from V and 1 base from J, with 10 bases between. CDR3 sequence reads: CASSAGGGNTEAFF. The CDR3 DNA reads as TGTGCCAGCAGCGCCGGGGGGGGGAACACTGAAGCTTTCTTT. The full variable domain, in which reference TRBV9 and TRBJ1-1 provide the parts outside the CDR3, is DSGVTQTPKHLITATGQRVTLRCSPRSGDLSVYWYQQSLDQGLQFLIQYYNGEERAKGNILERFSAQQFPDLHSELNLSSLELGDSALYFCASSAGGGNTEAFFGQGTRLTVV.

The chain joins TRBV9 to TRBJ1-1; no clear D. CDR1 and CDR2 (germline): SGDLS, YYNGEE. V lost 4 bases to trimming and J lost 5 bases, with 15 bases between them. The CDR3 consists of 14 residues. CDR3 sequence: CASSPNQGGTEAFF. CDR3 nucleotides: TGTGCCAGCAGCCCTAACCAAGGTGGTACTGAAGCTTTCTTT.

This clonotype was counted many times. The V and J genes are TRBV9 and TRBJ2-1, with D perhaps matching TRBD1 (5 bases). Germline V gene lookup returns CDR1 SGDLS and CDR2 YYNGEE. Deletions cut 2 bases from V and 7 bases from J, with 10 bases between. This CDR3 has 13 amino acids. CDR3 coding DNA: TGTGCCAGCAGCGTTAGGGGTTGGAATGAGCAGTTCTTC. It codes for CASSVRGWNEQFF.

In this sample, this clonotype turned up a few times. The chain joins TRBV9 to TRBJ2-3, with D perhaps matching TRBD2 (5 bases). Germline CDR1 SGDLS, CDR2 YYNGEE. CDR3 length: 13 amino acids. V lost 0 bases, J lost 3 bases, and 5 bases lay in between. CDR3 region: CASSVGTTDTQYF. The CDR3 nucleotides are TGTGCCAGCAGCGTAGGGACTACAGATACGCAGTATTTT.

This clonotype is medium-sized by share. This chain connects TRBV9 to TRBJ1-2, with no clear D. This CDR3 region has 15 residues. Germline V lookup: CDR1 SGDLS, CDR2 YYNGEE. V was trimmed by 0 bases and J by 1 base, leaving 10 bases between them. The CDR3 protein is CASSVGAGLNYGYTF. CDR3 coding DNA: TGTGCCAGCAGCGTAGGAGCAGGCCTTAACTATGGCTACACCTTC.

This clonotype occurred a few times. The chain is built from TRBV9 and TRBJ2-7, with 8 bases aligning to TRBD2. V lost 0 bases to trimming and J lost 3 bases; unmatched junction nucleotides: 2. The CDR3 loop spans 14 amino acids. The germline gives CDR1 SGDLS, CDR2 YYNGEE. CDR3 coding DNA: TGTGCCAGCAGCGTAGGGACTAGCAACTACGAGCAGTACTTC. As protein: CASSVGTSNYEQYF.

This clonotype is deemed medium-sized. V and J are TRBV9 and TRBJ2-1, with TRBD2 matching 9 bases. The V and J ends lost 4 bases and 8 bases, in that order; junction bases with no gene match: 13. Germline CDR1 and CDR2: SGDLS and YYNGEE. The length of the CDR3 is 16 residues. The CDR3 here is CASSPRVAGAHYEQFF. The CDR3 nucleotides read TGTGCCAGCAGCCCAAGGGTAGCGGGAGCTCACTATGAGCAGTTCTTC.

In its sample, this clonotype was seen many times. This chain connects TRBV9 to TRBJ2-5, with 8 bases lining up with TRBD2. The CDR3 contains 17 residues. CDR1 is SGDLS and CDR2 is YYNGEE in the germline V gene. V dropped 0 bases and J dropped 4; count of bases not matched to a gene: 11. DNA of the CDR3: TGTGCCAGCAGCGTAGAGGGTAGCGGGGCACCGGGAGAGACCCAGTACTTC. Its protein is CASSVEGSGAPGETQYF. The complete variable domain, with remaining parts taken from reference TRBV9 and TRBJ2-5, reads DSGVTQTPKHLITATGQRVTLRCSPRSGDLSVYWYQQSLDQGLQFLIQYYNGEERAKGNILERFSAQQFPDLHSELNLSSLELGDSALYFCASSVEGSGAPGETQYFGPGTRLLVL.

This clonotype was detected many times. The CDR3 sequence is CASSLPGTEAFF. The CDR3 DNA sequence: TGTGCCAGCAGCCTCCCAGGCACCGAAGCTTTCTTT. The rearrangement links TRBV9 to TRBJ1-1; no reliable D call. With 4 bases removed from V and 8 bases from J, the gap between germline ends came to 12 bases. CDR3 length equals 12 residues. Germline CDR1 reads SGDLS; CDR2 reads YYNGEE.

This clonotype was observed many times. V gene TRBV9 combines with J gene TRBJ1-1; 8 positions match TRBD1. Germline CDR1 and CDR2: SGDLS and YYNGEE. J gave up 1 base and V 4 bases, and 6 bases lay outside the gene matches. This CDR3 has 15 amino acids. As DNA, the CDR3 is TGTGCCAGCAGCAGGTGGGGGACAGGGAACACTGAAGCTTTCTTT. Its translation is CASSRWGTGNTEAFF.

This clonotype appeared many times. CDR3: CASSPSGTLNEKLFF. For the CDR3, the DNA is TGTGCCAGCAGCCCCTCCGGGACACTTAATGAAAAACTGTTTTTT. The rearrangement joins TRBV9 to TRBJ1-4; maybe TRBD1 (6 bases). CDR3 length: 15 residues. The ends were cut back, 4 bases at V and 4 bases at J, with 14 bases in the middle. Germline lookup yields CDR1 SGDLS and CDR2 YYNGEE.

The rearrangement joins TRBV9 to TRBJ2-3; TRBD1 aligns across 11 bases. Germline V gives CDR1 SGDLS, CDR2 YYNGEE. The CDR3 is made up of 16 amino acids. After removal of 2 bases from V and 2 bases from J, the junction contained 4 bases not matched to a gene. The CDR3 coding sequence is TGTGCCAGCAGCGTCCGGGACAGGGGGTTCACAGATACGCAGTATTTT. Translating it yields CASSVRDRGFTDTQYF.

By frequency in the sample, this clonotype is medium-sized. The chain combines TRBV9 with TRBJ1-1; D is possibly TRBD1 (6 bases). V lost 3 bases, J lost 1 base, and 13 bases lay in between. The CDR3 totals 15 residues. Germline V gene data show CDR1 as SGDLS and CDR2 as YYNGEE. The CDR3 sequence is CASSDHQGRNTEAFF. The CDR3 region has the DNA TGTGCCAGCAGCGACCATCAGGGGCGGAACACTGAAGCTTTCTTT. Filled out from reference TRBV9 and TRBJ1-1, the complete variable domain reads DSGVTQTPKHLITATGQRVTLRCSPRSGDLSVYWYQQSLDQGLQFLIQYYNGEERAKGNILERFSAQQFPDLHSELNLSSLELGDSALYFCASSDHQGRNTEAFFGQGTRLTVV.

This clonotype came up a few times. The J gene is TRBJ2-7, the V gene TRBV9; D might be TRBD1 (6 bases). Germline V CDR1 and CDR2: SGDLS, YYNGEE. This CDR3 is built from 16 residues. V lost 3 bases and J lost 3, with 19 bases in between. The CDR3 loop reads CASSGGLGGQVYEQYF. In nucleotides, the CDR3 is TGTGCCAGCAGCGGGGGGCTAGGGGGTCAGGTCTACGAGCAGTACTTC.

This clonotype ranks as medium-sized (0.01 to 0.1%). The CDR3 DNA sequence: TGTGCCAGCAGCCACGGGACAGGGTTGAATGAGCAGTTCTTC. Translating it yields CASSHGTGLNEQFF. The chain combines TRBV9 with TRBJ2-1; 9 bases line up with TRBD1. The CDR3 has 14 amino acids. V trimming: 4 bases; J trimming: 7 bases; junction bases outside the gene matches: 6. CDR1 SGDLS and CDR2 YYNGEE come from the germline V gene.

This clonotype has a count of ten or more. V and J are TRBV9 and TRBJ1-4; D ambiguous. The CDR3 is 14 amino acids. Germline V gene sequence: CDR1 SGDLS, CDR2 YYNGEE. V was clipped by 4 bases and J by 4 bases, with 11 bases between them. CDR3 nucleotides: TGTGCCAGCAGCCCGGGGTCGGGTAATGAAAAACTGTTTTTT. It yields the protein CASSPGSGNEKLFF.

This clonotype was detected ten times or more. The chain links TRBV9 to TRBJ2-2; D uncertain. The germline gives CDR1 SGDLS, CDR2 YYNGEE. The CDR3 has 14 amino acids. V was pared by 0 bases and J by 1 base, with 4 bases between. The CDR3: CASSVARNTGELFF. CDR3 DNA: TGTGCCAGCAGCGTAGCTCGGAACACCGGGGAGCTGTTTTTT.

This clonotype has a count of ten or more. Here the CDR3 reads CASSVGGRGEKLFF. As DNA, the CDR3 is TGTGCCAGCAGCGTAGGTGGTCGCGGTGAAAAACTGTTTTTT. This sequence joins TRBV9 and TRBJ1-4; D unresolved. Per germline, CDR1 SGDLS and CDR2 YYNGEE. There are 14 residues in the CDR3. The V end was cut by 0 bases, the J end by 7 bases, with 10 bases between.

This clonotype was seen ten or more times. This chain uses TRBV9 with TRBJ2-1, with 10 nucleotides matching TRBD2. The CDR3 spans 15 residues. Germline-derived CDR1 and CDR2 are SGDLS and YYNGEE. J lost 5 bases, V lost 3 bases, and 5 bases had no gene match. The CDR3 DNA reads TGTGCCAGCAGCGATAGCGGGGGGTCGGACAATGAGCAGTTCTTC. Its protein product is CASSDSGGSDNEQFF.